A selection of T cell receptor beta chains follows, all from one sample in a study of blood T cell repertoires in COVID-19. Sequenced by immunoSEQ multiplex PCR; TCRdb stores in-frame clones only, minus some. The data contain about 240,000 clones, roughly 90% of them singletons. Source material: PBMCs or T cells enriched from blood (not recorded which). Every receptor here comes from a woman in her 30s who had recovered from COVID-19. Each CDR3 is given with its conserved first and last residue. A D gene is named only where the DNA matches it firmly. Not every row has a clone size; where given, it reads once, few, many or a size class.

V,size,D,J,DNA,CDR3
TRBV4-3,-,TRBD1,TRBJ1-1,TGCGCCAGCAGCCAGGACAGGGGGAACACTGAAGCTTTCTTT,CASSQDRGNTEAFF
TRBV18,-,-,TRBJ1-2,TGTGCCAGCTCACCACGGCAGGGTAACTACTACACCTTC,CASSPRQGNYYTF
TRBV19,once,TRBD2,TRBJ2-3,TGTGCCAGTAGTCCTCTAGCGGGAGGGGATGATACGCAGTATTTT,CASSPLAGGDDTQYF
TRBV12-3/TRBV12-4,-,TRBD1,TRBJ2-3,TGTGCCAGCAGGACAGGGGGACTGGCGCAGTATTTT,CASRTGGLAQYF
TRBV10-3,-,-,TRBJ2-1,TGTGCCATCAGTGAGTTAGGAGGGTACAATGAGCAGTTCTTC,CAISELGGYNEQFF
TRBV7-6,-,TRBD2,TRBJ2-7,TGTGCCAGCAGCCCCTTAGCCGCTAGCGGCAGATACGAGCAGTACTTC,CASSPLAASGRYEQYF
TRBV28,few,-,TRBJ2-7,TGTGCCAGCAGTTTGGCTTCGTACGAGCAGTACTTC,CASSLASYEQYF
TRBV7-3,-,TRBD2,TRBJ2-2,TGTGCCAGCAGCTCCGGGACTAGCGGCAACACCGGGGAGCTGTTTTTT,CASSSGTSGNTGELFF
TRBV18,-,TRBD1,TRBJ1-6,TGTGCCAGCTCAACAACCGCGGCGGGACAGTATAATTCACCCCTCCACTTT,CASSTTAAGQYNSPLHF
TRBV28,once,-,TRBJ1-2,TGTGCCTCCCTCGGGAGACTCAAACCCTATGGCTACACCTTC,CASLGRLKPYGYTF
TRBV28,-,-,TRBJ1-2,TGTGCCAGCAGGGTGGGCTACTATGGCTACACCTTC,CASRVGYYGYTF
TRBV24-1,-,-,TRBJ2-7,TGTGCCACCAGTGATTCTCTCGCCCGGGAGCAGTACTTC,CATSDSLAREQYF
TRBV14,-,-,TRBJ2-1,TGTGCCAGCAGCCAAGTCGGGAATGAGCAGTTCTTC,CASSQVGNEQFF
TRBV5-4,-,TRBD1,TRBJ1-2,TGTGCCAGCAGCTCAGGACAGGTCAGATGGGATGGCTACACCTTC,CASSSGQVRWDGYTF
TRBV28,-,-,TRBJ2-7,TGTGCCAGCACCCCCATACAGGTCCATCGCGAGCAGTACTTC,CASTPIQVHREQYF
TRBV5-1,-,TRBD1,TRBJ2-7,TGCGCCAGCAGCTTTCCGGGACAGGGGCGGAACGAGCAGTACTTC,CASSFPGQGRNEQYF
TRBV19,-,-,TRBJ2-7,TGTGCCAGTAGTCCCAAGGTCCTTTGGAGCGAGCAGTACTTC,CASSPKVLWSEQYF
TRBV4-2,-,-,TRBJ1-2,TGTGCCAGCAGCCACCCTCGGGGTGTAAACTATGGCTACACCTTC,CASSHPRGVNYGYTF
TRBV27,once,TRBD1,TRBJ1-4,TGTGCCAGCAGTCCTATGCCGGGACAGGGGCAAAAACTGTTTTTT,CASSPMPGQGQKLFF
TRBV5-6,-,TRBD1,TRBJ2-7,TGTGCCAGCATCCAACTGGGACAGGGTGGGGCCTACGAGCAGTACTTC,CASIQLGQGGAYEQYF
TRBV5-5,-,TRBD2,TRBJ2-1,TGTGCCAGCAGTTTAGCGGGATTATACAATGAGCAGTTCTTC,CASSLAGLYNEQFF
TRBV28,-,TRBD2,TRBJ2-7,TGTGCCAGCAGTTTATATAGCGGGAGTTCTGTCGAGCAGTACTTC,CASSLYSGSSVEQYF
TRBV7-2,-,-,TRBJ2-6,TGTGCCAGCAGCTTAGCCACAGGATCTGGGGCCAACGTCCTGACTTTC,CASSLATGSGANVLTF
TRBV27,-,-,TRBJ1-1,TGTGCCAGCAGTTTGCAGGATCCGAACACTGAAGCTTTCTTT,CASSLQDPNTEAFF
TRBV28,-,TRBD2,TRBJ2-5,TGTGCCAGCAACCCCCTCGGGGGGAACCTCCAAGAGACCCAGTACTTC,CASNPLGGNLQETQYF
TRBV9,-,-,TRBJ2-1,TGTGCCAGCAGCGTAGGCGGAGGAAGCTCCTACAATGAGCAGTTCTTC,CASSVGGGSSYNEQFF
TRBV24-1,many,-,TRBJ2-1,TGTGCCACCAGTGATTTGACAGGGGGGGTCTCCTACAATGAGCAGTTCTTC,CATSDLTGGVSYNEQFF